This TCR beta chain was identified in a study of blood T cell repertoires in COVID-19. As for the study in general: Some COVID-19 samples were acute and others convalescent; all came from the United States, Italy and Spain. Sources were T cells, B-cell-depleted T cells, or PBMCs; the material itself was cDNA or gDNA.

Authors' methods: The assay estimated nucleated cells by amplifying reference gene primers. Repertoires were generated with immunoSEQ multiplex PCR, while TCRdb's copy carries only in-frame clones and drops some. V and J calls and clone size are copied from that table; D and trimming were computed from the DNA. The table lists 75,000 to 85,000 clones, roughly 85% of them singletons. The CDR3 has 16 residues. V lost 1 base to trimming and J lost 6 bases, with 18 bases between them. Looked up from germline, CDR1 is LGHDT and CDR2 is YNNKEL (reference sequence). While infection was still active, Seattle patients were enrolled and then followed longitudinally.

The J gene is TRBJ2-5, the V gene TRBV3-1 (or the pseudogene TRBV3-2); D is possibly TRBD2 (6 bases). Sequencing was done on a sample of peripheral blood. The sequence derives from a man in his sixties with COVID-19, enrolled during active disease. The CDR3 here is CASSQVRGRTDKTQYF. In nucleotides, the CDR3 is TGTGCCAGCAGCCAAGTGAGAGGGAGGACGGATAAGACCCAGTACTTC.